Included here is one T cell receptor (beta chain) sequence, with context. The CDR3 has 14 residues. V lost 5 bases and J 4 bases, leaving 13 bases between the germline ends. Germline V gene lookup returns CDR1 SGHRS and CDR2 YFSETQ. Data came from immunoSEQ multiplex PCR; TCRdb stores just in-frame clones and leaves some out. Of around 150,000 clones in the sample, around 94% are singletons; the top ten hold roughly 1.3%. The data belong to a study of T cell responses to AZD1222 COVID-19 vaccine. This clonotype originated in an adult in good health. The chain employs TRBV5-1 and TRBJ2-1; perhaps TRBD1 as D (6 bases). Material: peripheral blood, obtained on day 0 of AZD1222 vaccination. CDR3 region: CASSPGRGYNEQFF. CDR3 bases: TGCGCCAGCAGTCCGGGAAGGGGGTACAATGAGCAGTTCTTC.